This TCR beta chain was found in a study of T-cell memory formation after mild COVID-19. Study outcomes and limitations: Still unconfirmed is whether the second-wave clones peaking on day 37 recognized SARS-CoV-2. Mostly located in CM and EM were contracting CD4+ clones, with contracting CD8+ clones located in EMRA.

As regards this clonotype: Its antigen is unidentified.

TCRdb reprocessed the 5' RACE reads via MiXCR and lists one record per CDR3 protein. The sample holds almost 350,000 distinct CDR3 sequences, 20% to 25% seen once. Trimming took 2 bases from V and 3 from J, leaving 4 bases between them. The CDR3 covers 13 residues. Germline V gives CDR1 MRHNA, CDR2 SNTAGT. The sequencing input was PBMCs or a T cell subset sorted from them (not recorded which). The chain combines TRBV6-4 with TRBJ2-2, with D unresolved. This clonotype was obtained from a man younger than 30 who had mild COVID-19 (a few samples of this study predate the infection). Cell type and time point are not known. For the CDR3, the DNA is TGTGCCAGCAGTGACGTTTACACCGGGGAGCTGTTTTTT. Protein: CASSDVYTGELFF.